One and the same sample provided the 20 T cell receptor beta chains below, sequenced in a study of human T cells and chemical hapten exposure (dated by TCRdb to 2020 to 2023). The library was produced with RACE. The sample was run on a NextSeq 500. Starting from the raw public reads, TCRdb applied fastp trimming at Q25, assembled clones with MiXCR and retained in-frame beta chains. Merged by CDR3 protein, the rows form single entries marked with the most common genes and DNA. This sample is represented by roughly 100,000 distinct CDR3 sequences; around 10% of them were singletons. The ten largest account for 1.5% to 2% of the sample. The time point label corresponds to: pre-sensitization, week 0. This specimen's treatment or condition label, interpreted: therapeutic diphenylcyclopropenone sensitization with weekly scalp DPC. The specimen comprised whole blood, sampled in connection with sensitization to the hapten diphenylcyclopropenone (DPC). The receptors shown here come from a woman between 50 and 59 years old with alopecia areata. Some clones in this sample may be carry-over from other donors' samples.

The chain joins TRBV18 to TRBJ2-3, with 7 bases matching TRBD1. CDR3 size: 15 residues. Germline CDR1 reads KGHSH; CDR2 reads LQKENI. V was clipped by 5 bases and J by 6 bases; unmatched bases: 11. The CDR3 loop is CASSTGTARGDTQYF. The CDR3 DNA reads as TGTGCCAGCTCAACTGGGACAGCCCGAGGTGATACGCAGTATTTT.

This clonotype was observed a handful of times. The chain is built from TRBV7-8 and TRBJ2-3, with D possibly being TRBD1 or TRBD2 (5 bases each). Looked up from germline, CDR1 is SGHVS and CDR2 is FQNEAQ. The V gene lost 11 bases and the J gene lost 2 bases, with 20 bases spanning the gap. There are 15 residues in the CDR3. CDR3 protein: CAGRDLLGYTDTQYF. DNA of the CDR3: TGTGCCGGACGGGACCTACTAGGATACACAGATACGCAGTATTTT. The full variable domain, rest sourced from reference TRBV7-8 and TRBJ2-3, is GAGVSQSPRYKVAKRGQDVALRCDPISGHVSLFWYQQALGQGPEFLTYFQNEAQLDKSGLPSDRFFAERPEGSVSTLKIQRTQQEDSAVYLCAGRDLLGYTDTQYFGPGTRLTVL.

The chain joins TRBV29-1 to TRBJ1-5, with D tentatively TRBD1 (6 bases). This CDR3 contains 13 residues. The V end lost 3 bases, the J end lost 4 bases, and 10 bases lay between the germline ends. Germline V gene data show CDR1 as SQVTM and CDR2 as ANQGSEA. The CDR3 coding sequence is TGCAGCGTTGAGATAGGGGGGAATCAGCCCCAGCATTTT. Protein product: CSVEIGGNQPQHF.

In this sample, this clonotype turned up a few times. The rearrangement joins TRBV13 to TRBJ2-7, with TRBD2 matching 9 bases. This CDR3 is 14 amino acids long. Per the germline V gene, CDR1 is PRHDT and CDR2 is FYEKMQ (reference sequence). After removal of 3 bases from V and 2 bases from J, the junction contained 2 bases not matched to a gene. Here the CDR3 DNA reads TGTGCCAGCAGCTTCGCTAGCGGGGCCTACGAGCAGTACTTC. It specifies CASSFASGAYEQYF.

The chain couples TRBV11-1 to TRBJ1-1; D is unresolved. CDR1 and CDR2 from the germline V gene are SGHAT and FQDESV (reference sequence). Trimming stripped 3 bases from V and 7 bases from J, with 12 bases between. This CDR3 is 13 amino acids long. The CDR3 sequence is CASSFRASGEAFF. As DNA, the CDR3 is TGTGCCAGCAGCTTTAGAGCCTCAGGTGAAGCTTTCTTT.

This chain links TRBV28 with TRBJ1-3, with D uncertain. Looked up from germline, CDR1 is MDHEN and CDR2 is SYDVKM. The CDR3 has 12 residues. V was shortened by 5 bases and J by 4 bases, with 6 bases between the two germline ends. The CDR3: CASSTVGNTIYF. Written as DNA, the CDR3 is TGTGCCAGCAGTACCGTAGGAAACACCATATATTTT.

This clonotype was detected only a few times. V is TRBV7-2 and J is TRBJ2-7; maybe TRBD1 (5 bases). With 5 bases removed from V and 3 bases from J, the gap between germline ends came to 11 bases. CDR3 length equals 13 residues. The germline gives CDR1 SGHTA, CDR2 FQGNSA. The CDR3 here is CASSRFQGYEQYF. DNA for the CDR3: TGTGCCAGCAGCCGATTTCAGGGCTACGAGCAGTACTTC.

This clonotype was observed a few times. V gene TRBV12-3 or TRBV12-4 combines with J gene TRBJ2-2; 8 bases match TRBD1. Trimming removed 6 bases from V and 7 bases from J; junction bases left unmatched: 4. The length of the CDR3 is 13 residues. CDR3 DNA sequence: TGTGCCAGCAGCTTGGGACAGGACGGGGAGCTGTTTTTT. Translated, it gives CASSLGQDGELFF.

The chain uses TRBV18 and TRBJ1-2; D gene unclear. Germline CDR1 is KGHSH and CDR2 is LQKENI. Trimming left V 2 bases short and J 4 bases short, with 8 bases between. The CDR3 covers 13 residues. CDR3 DNA sequence: TGTGCCAGCTCACCAGACGGCGGCTATGGCTACACCTTC. Protein: CASSPDGGYGYTF.

V is TRBV20-1 and J is TRBJ2-7; D might be TRBD1 or TRBD2, each matching 5 bases. CDR1 is DFQATT, CDR2 SNEGSKA, per germline (reference sequence). Trimming cost V 3 bases and J 0 bases, with 9 bases left between them. The CDR3 totals 13 residues. In DNA, the CDR3 is TGCAGTGCTAGGGCAGGGAGCTCCTACGAGCAGTACTTC. Translating it yields CSARAGSSYEQYF.

This rearrangement joins TRBV14 to TRBJ2-2; no firm D call. In germline, CDR1 is SGHDN, CDR2 FVKESK. V lost 1 base, J lost 11 bases, and 26 bases lay in between. The CDR3 length is 18 residues. The CDR3 sequence: CASSQALTRRYPSEELFF. CDR3 DNA sequence: TGTGCCAGCAGCCAAGCTTTAACCCGACGGTATCCTTCCGAAGAGCTGTTTTTT.

This clonotype was counted at least ten times. The rearrangement uses TRBV4-2 and TRBJ1-1; the D gene is possibly TRBD1 (5 bases). V lost 6 bases, J lost 3 bases, and 11 bases lay in between. This CDR3 has 13 amino acids. The germline CDR1 and CDR2 sequences are LGHNA and YNFKEQ. CDR3 protein: CASRALGDTEAFF. The CDR3 DNA reads as TGTGCCAGCAGGGCCCTGGGGGACACTGAAGCTTTCTTT.

V is TRBV7-9 and J is TRBJ2-7; 10 bases agree with TRBD1. The CDR3 extends over 14 amino acids. V lost 4 bases and J lost 5; bases outside the gene matches: 5. Per the germline V gene, CDR1 is SEHNR and CDR2 is FQNEAQ (reference sequence). As DNA, the CDR3 is TGTGCCAGCAGCTCGACAGGGGGCTGGGACGAGCAGTACTTC. Protein: CASSSTGGWDEQYF. The variable domain in full, completed from reference TRBV7-9 and TRBJ2-7, reads DTGVSQNPRHKITKRGQNVTFRCDPISEHNRLYWYRQTLGQGPEFLTYFQNEAQLEKSRLLSDRFSAERPKGSFSTLEIQRTEQGDSAMYLCASSSTGGWDEQYFGPGTRLTVT.

This clonotype was observed at least ten times. The chain uses TRBV4-3 and TRBJ1-1, with D unresolved. This CDR3 has 14 residues. From germline, CDR1 is LGHNA and CDR2 YSLEER. The germline V and J ends were trimmed by 0 bases and 5 bases, with 10 bases remaining between them. CDR3 region: CASSQDQAITEAFF. In nucleotides, the CDR3 is TGCGCCAGCAGCCAAGATCAGGCAATAACTGAAGCTTTCTTT.

This CDR3 reads CASSVDKGSEQYF. CDR3 sequence (DNA): TGTGCCAGCAGCGTAGATAAGGGATCCGAGCAGTACTTC. The genes are TRBV9 and TRBJ2-7, with unresolved D. The CDR3 is made up of 13 amino acids. V lost 0 bases and J lost 6, with 10 bases in between. Germline V lookup: CDR1 SGDLS, CDR2 YYNGEE.

This clonotype was seen many times. The CDR3 DNA reads as TGTGCCAGCAGGCAAGAGAAAGGGCGGAATTCACCCCTCCACTTT. This sequence encodes CASRQEKGRNSPLHF. The J gene is TRBJ1-6, the V gene TRBV12-3 or TRBV12-4; D gene unclear. The germline V and J ends were trimmed by 6 bases and 7 bases, with 16 bases remaining between them. CDR3 length: 15 amino acids.

The sample holds a few counts of this clonotype. The chain recombines TRBV20-1 with TRBJ2-1; D is uncertain. The CDR3 loop spans 13 amino acids. Germline assignment: CDR1 DFQATT and CDR2 SNEGSKA (reference sequence). Between the trimmed V and J ends, which lost 6 bases and 8 bases, there was a span of 17 bases. In nucleotides, the CDR3 is TGCAGTGCGCCCCCGACGAGGACCGATGAGCAGTTCTTC. Its protein is CSAPPTRTDEQFF.

The rearrangement joins TRBV9 to TRBJ1-2; D not certain. Germline CDR1 reads SGDLS; CDR2 reads YYNGEE. V lost 4 bases, J lost 3 bases, and 13 bases lay in between. The CDR3 length is 14 residues. The CDR3 is CASSLAGGHYGYTF. The CDR3 bases are TGTGCCAGCAGCCTCGCGGGCGGACACTATGGCTACACCTTC.

This clonotype came up a few times. The V gene is TRBV29-1, the J gene TRBJ1-2, with D perhaps TRBD1 (5 bases). Per germline, CDR1 SQVTM and CDR2 ANQGSEA. The V end lost 6 bases, the J end lost 0 bases, and 17 bases lay between the germline ends. The CDR3 is made up of 15 amino acids. The CDR3 nucleotides are TGCAGCGTCACCCCCGGGGGGGGAGCTAACTATGGCTACACCTTC. This codes for CSVTPGGGANYGYTF.

The chain uses TRBV7-2 and TRBJ2-1, with D perhaps TRBD1 (5 bases). The CDR3 has 13 amino acids. Germline V gives CDR1 SGHTA, CDR2 FQGNSA. V was shortened by 0 bases and J by 8 bases, with 8 bases between the two germline ends. In nucleotides, the CDR3 is TGTGCCAGCAGCTTAGCAGGGGTTGATGAGCAGTTCTTC. This codes for CASSLAGVDEQFF.